Here is one T cell receptor (beta chain) with its context. Antigen unknown. The data stem from a study of cytomegalovirus exposure and HLA in healthy donors. The study, taken as a whole, reports: The authors later found most CMV-associated TCR beta chains appeared HLA-restricted. 150 to 200 TCR beta chains were listed as cytomegalovirus-associated.

At collection, donors were nominally healthy, but unrecorded immune exposures were probable. 13 Jbeta primers and 60 Vbeta primers were used for the PCR. Some clones are missing from TCRdb's copy, which holds only in-frame ones; the method was immunoSEQ multiplex PCR. The sample lists more than 100,000 clones, around 78% occurring once. The V end lost 1 base, the J end lost 9 bases, and 9 bases lay between the germline ends. The germline V gene has CDR1 SNHLY and CDR2 FYNNEI. This CDR3 has 13 amino acids. The sequencing input was PBMCs. This TCR was sampled from a woman aged 25-40 years in good health and CMV-seropositive. The chain couples TRBV2 to TRBJ2-2, with D maybe TRBD2 (5 bases). The CDR3, as DNA: TGTGCCAGCAGTGAAGGGCCCGGGAGGGAGCTGTTTTTT. Encoded protein: CASSEGPGRELFF.